The 12 T cell receptor beta chains reported below all come from one sample, sequenced in a study of T cell responses to AZD1222 COVID-19 vaccine. Method: immunoSEQ multiplex PCR; TCRdb's copy keeps in-frame clones and lacks some. The table shows some 110,000 clones, with approximately 89% occurring only once. Source: peripheral blood, taken 28 days after the second dose of the MenACWY control vaccine. The receptors originated from an adult who received the MenACWY meningococcal vaccine as a control.

CDR3 sequence reads: CASSLDGETGELFF. In nucleotides, the CDR3 is TGTGCCAGCAGCTTGGATGGCGAAACCGGGGAGCTGTTTTTT. The J gene is TRBJ2-2, the V gene TRBV5-4; no clear D gene. This CDR3 comprises 14 residues. Germline V lookup: CDR1 SGHNT, CDR2 YYREEE (reference sequence). V was shortened by 0 bases and J by 5 bases, with 8 bases between the two germline ends.

J is TRBJ2-7 and V is TRBV18; either TRBD1 or TRBD2 may supply D (6 bases each). The CDR3 sequence is 14 residues long. Germline lookup yields CDR1 KGHSH and CDR2 LQKENI. V dropped 2 bases and J dropped 1 base, with 9 bases sitting between them. The CDR3 loop is CASSPGGPSYEQYF. The CDR3 DNA follows: TGTGCCAGCTCACCAGGGGGGCCTTCCTACGAGCAGTACTTC.

This clone was counted once. This chain uses TRBV18 with TRBJ1-5; the D is unclear. This CDR3 contains 13 residues. Trimming took 6 bases from V and 0 from J, leaving 6 bases between them. From germline, CDR1 is KGHSH and CDR2 LQKENI. Here the CDR3 reads CASSTDSNQPQHF. In DNA, the CDR3 is TGTGCCAGCTCGACTGATAGCAATCAGCCCCAGCATTTT.

The chain employs TRBV21-1 and TRBJ1-4. TRBV21-1 is noted as a pseudogene. This CDR3 is built from 17 residues. The CDR3 sequence is CASSKSEITPTNEKLFF. The CDR3 nucleotides are TGTGCCAGCAGCAAGTCTGAGATTACACCAACTAATGAAAAACTGTTTTTT.

The genes are TRBV18 and TRBJ1-2; tentatively, D is TRBD1 (6 bases). V was trimmed by 4 bases and J by 4 bases, leaving 19 bases between them. The CDR3 loop spans 16 amino acids. Germline assignment: CDR1 KGHSH and CDR2 LQKENI. This chain's CDR3 is CASSRAGTTMFYGYTF. DNA for the CDR3: TGTGCCAGCTCACGGGCCGGGACAACGATGTTCTATGGCTACACCTTC.

The chain is built from TRBV6-5 and TRBJ2-7, with 11 bases matching TRBD1. Germline V lookup: CDR1 MNHEY, CDR2 SVGAGI. The V segment lost 4 bases and the J segment 11 bases; nucleotides outside the gene matches: 7. The CDR3 totals 13 residues. CDR3 nucleotides: TGTGCCAGCAGTTCTGGGACAGGGGGAAACAAGTACTTC. Protein sequence: CASSSGTGGNKYF.

The chain recombines TRBV28 with TRBJ2-1, with 7 bases that match TRBD1. The CDR3 covers 15 residues. The germline CDR1 and CDR2 sequences are MDHEN and SYDVKM. Trimming took 6 bases from V and 6 from J; bases not matched to a gene: 11. The CDR3 region is CASSSDRVYPNEQFF. The CDR3 DNA sequence: TGTGCCAGCAGCTCCGACAGGGTTTATCCCAATGAGCAGTTCTTC. The variable domain in full, completed from reference TRBV28 and TRBJ2-1, reads DVKVTQSSRYLVKRTGEKVFLECVQDMDHENMFWYRQDPGLGLRLIYFSYDVKMKEKGDIPEGYSVSREKKERFSLILESASTNQTSMYLCASSSDRVYPNEQFFGPGTRLTVL.

The V gene is TRBV7-8, the J gene TRBJ1-1; tentatively, D is TRBD1 (6 bases). V was shortened by 4 bases and J by 0 bases, with 12 bases between the two germline ends. This CDR3 contains 15 residues. Germline V gene lookup returns CDR1 SGHVS and CDR2 FQNEAQ. The CDR3 spells CASSSRDKLNTEAFF. CDR3 in DNA: TGTGCCAGCAGCTCCCGGGACAAGTTGAACACTGAAGCTTTCTTT. Full variable domain (outside the CDR3, taken from reference TRBV7-8 and TRBJ1-1): GAGVSQSPRYKVAKRGQDVALRCDPISGHVSLFWYQQALGQGPEFLTYFQNEAQLDKSGLPSDRFFAERPEGSVSTLKIQRTQQEDSAVYLCASSSRDKLNTEAFFGQGTRLTVV.

The chain is built from TRBV19 and TRBJ2-2; 8 nucleotides align to TRBD1. CDR1 is LNHDA, CDR2 SQIVND, per germline (reference sequence). The junction had 6 bases not matched to a gene; V was cut back by 5 bases and J by 4 bases. The CDR3 contains 15 residues. CDR3 in amino acids: CASSFRQGLTGELFF. CDR3 DNA sequence: TGTGCCAGTAGTTTCCGACAGGGGCTCACCGGGGAGCTGTTTTTT. The whole variable domain, filled in from reference TRBV19 and TRBJ2-2, reads DGGITQSPKYLFRKEGQNVTLSCEQNLNHDAMYWYRQDPGQGLRLIYYSQIVNDFQKGDIAEGYSVSREKKESFPLTVTSAQKNPTAFYLCASSFRQGLTGELFFGEGSRLTVL.

This clone came up a few times. The chain has TRBV7-2 and TRBJ2-2, with D tentatively TRBD1 (5 bases). The ends were cut back, 5 bases at V and 4 bases at J, with 11 bases in the middle. This CDR3 contains 14 residues. The V gene's germline CDR1 is SGHTA and CDR2 FQGNSA. DNA for the CDR3: TGTGCCAGCAGCCCCAGGGTGCCCACCGGGGAGCTGTTTTTT. It codes for CASSPRVPTGELFF.

The V gene is TRBV19, the J gene TRBJ1-5; 8 positions agree with TRBD1. V lost 7 bases, J lost 2 bases, and 7 bases stayed unmatched. The CDR3 spans 15 residues. From germline, CDR1 is LNHDA and CDR2 SQIVND (reference sequence). The CDR3 sequence: CASKMDRAGNQPQHF. CDR3 in DNA: TGTGCCAGTAAAATGGACAGGGCAGGCAATCAGCCCCAGCATTTT.

The V gene is TRBV28, the J gene TRBJ2-7, with a weak D call TRBD1 (7 bases). V was trimmed by 6 bases and J by 4 bases, leaving 10 bases between them. Per the germline V gene, CDR1 is MDHEN and CDR2 is SYDVKM. The CDR3 consists of 12 residues. The CDR3 sequence is CASSRGRYEQYF. The CDR3 region has the DNA TGTGCCAGCAGCAGGGGGAGGTACGAGCAGTACTTC.